A single sample gave rise to the 17 T cell receptor beta chains below, sequenced in a study of siplizumab effects on memory and regulatory T cells. Repertoires were generated with immunoSEQ multiplex PCR, while TCRdb's copy carries only in-frame clones and drops some. In the table there are some 100,000 clones, approximately 94% of which are singletons. Source material: Tregs sorted from blood. The receptors here all came from a human donor in good health.

The chain has TRBV27 and TRBJ2-7, with 7 bases matching TRBD1. Germline CDR1 is MNHEY and CDR2 is SMNVEV (reference sequence). This CDR3 is 15 amino acids long. Trimming removed 8 bases from V and 1 base from J; junction bases left unmatched: 11. CDR3 sequence: CASGRQGRGSYEQYF. Here the CDR3 DNA reads TGTGCCAGCGGTAGACAGGGCCGCGGGTCCTACGAGCAGTACTTC.

This chain uses TRBV19 with TRBJ2-1, with TRBD2 matching over 16 bases. This CDR3 has 18 residues. CDR1 LNHDA and CDR2 SQIVND come from the germline V gene (reference sequence). The junction had 13 bases not matched to a gene; V was cut back by 5 bases and J by 9 bases. In DNA, the CDR3 is TGTGCCAGTAGTCCCAAGGGACTAGCGGGAGGGCCGCGCGGTGAGCAGTTCTTC. This codes for CASSPKGLAGGPRGEQFF.

This clone was counted once. The CDR3 loop is CASGPRPDGFKGYTF. The CDR3 bases are TGTGCTAGTGGCCCCCGGCCTGATGGATTCAAGGGCTACACCTTC. The gene calls are TRBV12-5 and TRBJ1-2; D call uncertain. The ends were cut back, 6 bases at V and 8 bases at J, with 22 bases in the middle. Germline-derived CDR1 and CDR2 are LGHNT and FRNRAP. This CDR3 spans 15 amino acids.

The chain recombines TRBV6-5 with TRBJ2-3; D unclear. In germline, CDR1 is MNHEY, CDR2 SVGAGI. Trimming took 0 bases from V and 6 from J, leaving 10 bases between them. This CDR3 has 14 amino acids. The CDR3 nucleotides are TGTGCCAGCAGTTACTCGAGGATCCGCGATACGCAGTATTTT. As protein: CASSYSRIRDTQYF.

The V and J genes are TRBV6-6 and TRBJ1-4; weak D call: TRBD1 (5 bases). The CDR3 extends over 13 amino acids. Germline values: CDR1 MNHNY, CDR2 SVGAGI (reference sequence). V shed 6 bases and J shed 5 bases, with 10 bases lying between them. The CDR3 here is CASSHRQNEKLFF. CDR3 in DNA: TGTGCCAGCAGCCACAGGCAGAATGAAAAACTGTTTTTT.

Here the CDR3 reads CASRVPSYEQYF. The CDR3 coding sequence is TGTGCCAGCAGGGTCCCGTCCTACGAGCAGTACTTC. The V gene is TRBV2, the J gene TRBJ2-7, with D unclear. The V end was cut by 6 bases, the J end by 1 base, with 7 bases between. This CDR3 is 12 amino acids long. In germline, CDR1 is SNHLY, CDR2 FYNNEI.

The chain employs TRBV11-2 and TRBJ2-2; no clear D. The CDR3 runs to 15 residues. Trimming cost V 5 bases and J 1 base, with 11 bases left between them. CDR1 is SGHAT and CDR2 is FQNNGV in the germline V gene. The CDR3 loop is CASSTQGLNTGELFF. CDR3 sequence (DNA): TGTGCCAGCAGCACACAAGGGTTGAACACCGGGGAGCTGTTTTTT.

This chain links TRBV28 with TRBJ1-3, with 8 bases fitting TRBD1. V gave up 2 bases and J gave up 6 bases; unmatched junction bases: 3. CDR1 MDHEN and CDR2 SYDVKM come from the germline V gene. This CDR3 has 14 residues. CDR3 coding DNA: TGTGCCAGCAGTTTAAGGACAGGGAAAAACACCATATATTTT. Translated: CASSLRTGKNTIYF. The whole variable domain, filled in from reference TRBV28 and TRBJ1-3, reads DVKVTQSSRYLVKRTGEKVFLECVQDMDHENMFWYRQDPGLGLRLIYFSYDVKMKEKGDIPEGYSVSREKKERFSLILESASTNQTSMYLCASSLRTGKNTIYFGEGSWLTVV.

V gene TRBV7-9 combines with J gene TRBJ2-2, with 9 bases fitting TRBD1. The V and J ends lost 5 bases and 4 bases, in that order; junction bases with no gene match: 5. Germline V gene data show CDR1 as SEHNR and CDR2 as FQNEAQ (reference sequence). CDR3 size: 15 residues. As DNA, the CDR3 is TGTGCCAGCAGCGTACAGGGGGCGGTCACCGGGGAGCTGTTTTTT. It yields the protein CASSVQGAVTGELFF. Based on the CDR3 plus reference TRBV7-9 and TRBJ2-2, the full variable domain is DTGVSQNPRHKITKRGQNVTFRCDPISEHNRLYWYRQTLGQGPEFLTYFQNEAQLEKSRLLSDRFSAERPKGSFSTLEIQRTEQGDSAMYLCASSVQGAVTGELFFGEGSRLTVL.

V is TRBV29-1 and J is TRBJ1-2; perhaps TRBD1 as D (5 bases). This CDR3 contains 13 residues. CDR1 and CDR2 (germline): SQVTM, ANQGSEA. V lost 7 bases and J lost 4, with 16 bases in between. The CDR3 nucleotides read TGCAGCGCAAGCAGGGCCGGGACCTATGGCTACACCTTC. Protein: CSASRAGTYGYTF.

In this sample, this clone turned up once. The rearrangement uses TRBV5-1 and TRBJ2-2; D might be TRBD1 (6 bases). V was clipped by 1 base and J by 6 bases, with 13 bases between them. Germline V gives CDR1 SGHRS, CDR2 YFSETQ. The CDR3 is 15 amino acids. The CDR3 DNA follows: TGCGCCAGCAGCTTGCGGACAGTTGTAGCCGGGGAGCTGTTTTTT. It yields the protein CASSLRTVVAGELFF. Drawing the rest from reference TRBV5-1 and TRBJ2-2, the complete variable domain is KAGVTQTPRYLIKTRGQQVTLSCSPISGHRSVSWYQQTPGQGLQFLFEYFSETQRNKGNFPGRFSGRQFSNSRSEMNVSTLELGDSALYLCASSLRTVVAGELFFGEGSRLTVL.

This chain uses TRBV7-8 with TRBJ1-1; tentative D call: TRBD1 (5 bases). CDR1 is SGHVS and CDR2 is FQNEAQ in the germline V gene. CDR3 length: 15 amino acids. V was shortened by 1 base and J by 1 base, with 10 bases between the two germline ends. The CDR3 sequence: CASSLVRAGNTEAFF. The CDR3 bases are TGTGCCAGCAGCTTAGTCAGGGCCGGGAACACTGAAGCTTTCTTT.

The rearrangement links TRBV7-6 to TRBJ2-7; TRBD1 aligns across 7 bases. There are 16 residues in the CDR3. CDR1 SGHVS and CDR2 FNYEAQ come from the germline V gene. The J segment lost 4 bases and the V segment lost 0 bases, leaving 9 bases of the junction unmatched. The CDR3 loop is CASSLAPGTEVYEQYF. The CDR3 DNA reads TGTGCCAGCAGCTTAGCGCCAGGGACAGAAGTTTACGAGCAGTACTTC.

J is TRBJ2-7 and V is TRBV28; D not resolved. Deletions cut 5 bases from V and 4 bases from J, with 9 bases between. Germline-derived CDR1 and CDR2 are MDHEN and SYDVKM. The CDR3 loop spans 12 amino acids. CDR3 DNA sequence: TGTGCCAGCAGTATTAGGAATTACGAGCAGTACTTC. This translates into CASSIRNYEQYF.

The V gene is TRBV10-2, the J gene TRBJ2-7; TRBD1 aligns across 12 bases. The germline V gene has CDR1 WSHSY and CDR2 SAAADI. This CDR3 spans 15 amino acids. V shed 4 bases and J 4 bases; nucleotides not matched to a gene: 5. The CDR3 loop reads CASSGPGQGAYEQYF. In nucleotides, the CDR3 is TGCGCCAGCAGTGGGCCGGGACAGGGGGCGTACGAGCAGTACTTC.

The rearrangement joins TRBV2 to TRBJ2-1, with no clear D. Germline V gene sequence: CDR1 SNHLY, CDR2 FYNNEI. CDR3 length equals 12 residues. V lost 6 bases and J 0 bases, leaving 3 bases between the germline ends. The CDR3 is CASRGSYNEQFF. In DNA form, the CDR3 reads TGTGCCAGCAGGGGCTCCTACAATGAGCAGTTCTTC.

This clone occurred once. V usage is TRBV19 and J usage is TRBJ1-5; no clear D gene. Trimming removed 6 bases from V and 0 bases from J, with 12 bases in between. Germline V gene sequence: CDR1 LNHDA, CDR2 SQIVND (reference sequence). The CDR3 has 15 amino acids. The DNA for the CDR3 is TGTGCCAGTAGGGTCGGTGTGGGTAGCAATCAGCCCCAGCATTTT. This gives the protein CASRVGVGSNQPQHF.